This T cell receptor (beta chain) comes out of a study of cytomegalovirus exposure and HLA in healthy donors. Whole-study results and caveats: An analysis that was carried out later associated 16,000 or so TCR beta sequences with HLA alleles at 0.05 false discovery rate. There were several of the most significant clusters that appeared linked to common viral pathogens in a later analysis. Previously analyzed data showed that most TCR beta V segments were productive at a frequency of about 90% or about 30%.

Amplification used 60 Vbeta primers and 13 Jbeta primers. Repertoires were generated with immunoSEQ multiplex PCR, while TCRdb's copy carries only in-frame clones and drops some. This sample has approximately 140,000 clones, with roughly three quarters found just once. Nominally healthy donors provided the samples, though records likely missed some immune exposures. Of note for this clone: Its target is unknown.

Germline V gives CDR1 MNHNS, CDR2 SASEGT. The CDR3 is made up of 14 amino acids. The V and J ends lost 6 bases and 0 bases respectively, with 9 bases between them. The receptor was derived from a man between 18 and 29 years old in good health and CMV-seronegative. The chain employs TRBV6-1 and TRBJ1-5; no firm D call. Input material: PBMCs. The CDR3 DNA sequence: TGTGCCAGCAGACTCGGGGTTAGCAATCAGCCCCAGCATTTT. As protein: CASRLGVSNQPQHF.